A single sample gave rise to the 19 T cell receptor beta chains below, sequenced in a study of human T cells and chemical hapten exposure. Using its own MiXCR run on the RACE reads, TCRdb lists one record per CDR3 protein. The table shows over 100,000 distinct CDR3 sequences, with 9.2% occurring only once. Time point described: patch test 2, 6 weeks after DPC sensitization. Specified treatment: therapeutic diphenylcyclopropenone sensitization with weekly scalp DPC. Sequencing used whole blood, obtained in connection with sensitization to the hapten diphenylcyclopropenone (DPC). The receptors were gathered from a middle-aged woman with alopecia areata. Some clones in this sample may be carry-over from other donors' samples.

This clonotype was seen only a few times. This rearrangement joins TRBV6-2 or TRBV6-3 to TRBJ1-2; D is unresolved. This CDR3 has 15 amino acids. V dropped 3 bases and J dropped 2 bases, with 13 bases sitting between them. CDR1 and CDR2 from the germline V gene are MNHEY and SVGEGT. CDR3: CASSYHTRLNYGYTF. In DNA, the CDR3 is TGTGCCAGCAGTTATCACACGAGACTAAACTATGGCTACACCTTC.

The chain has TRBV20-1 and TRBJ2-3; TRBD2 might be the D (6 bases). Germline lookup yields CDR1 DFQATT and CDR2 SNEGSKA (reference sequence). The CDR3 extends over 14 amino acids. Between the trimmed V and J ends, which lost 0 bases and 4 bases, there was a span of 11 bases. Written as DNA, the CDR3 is TGCAGTGCTAGAGATAACCGGAGGGCAGATACGCAGTATTTT. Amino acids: CSARDNRRADTQYF.

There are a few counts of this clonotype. CDR3 sequence: CAWSVLRTNEKLFF. CDR3 in DNA: TGTGCCTGGAGTGTACTTCGGACTAATGAAAAACTGTTTTTT. The V and J genes are TRBV30 and TRBJ1-4, with no clear D. Germline CDR1 reads GTSNPN; CDR2 reads SVGIG (reference sequence). The CDR3 is made up of 14 amino acids. The V end lost 0 bases, the J end lost 2 bases, and 7 bases lay between the germline ends.

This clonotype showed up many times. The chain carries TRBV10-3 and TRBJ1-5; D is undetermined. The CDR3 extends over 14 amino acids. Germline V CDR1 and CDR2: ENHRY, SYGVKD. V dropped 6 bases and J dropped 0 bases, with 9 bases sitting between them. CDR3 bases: TGTGCCATCAGGGACCACTTTAGCAATCAGCCCCAGCATTTT. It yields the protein CAIRDHFSNQPQHF.

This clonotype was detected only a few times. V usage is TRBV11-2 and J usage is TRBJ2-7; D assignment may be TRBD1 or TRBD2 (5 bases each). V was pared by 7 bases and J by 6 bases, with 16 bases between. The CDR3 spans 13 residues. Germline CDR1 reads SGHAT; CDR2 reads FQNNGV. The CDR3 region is CASTLGWGTEQYF. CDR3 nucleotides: TGTGCCAGCACCCTGGGTTGGGGGACCGAGCAGTACTTC.

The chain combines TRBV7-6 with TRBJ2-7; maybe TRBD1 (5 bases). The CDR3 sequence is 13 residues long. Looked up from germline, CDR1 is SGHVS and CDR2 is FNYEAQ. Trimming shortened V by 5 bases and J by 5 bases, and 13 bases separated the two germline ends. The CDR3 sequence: CASSRGIIHEQYF. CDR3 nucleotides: TGTGCCAGCAGCAGGGGAATTATCCACGAGCAGTACTTC.

CDR3 nucleotide sequence: TGTGCCAGCAGCCAAGCGGTTAGCAATCAGCCCCAGCATTTT. Amino acids: CASSQAVSNQPQHF. The chain couples TRBV3-1 to TRBJ1-5; D is unclear. The CDR3 is made up of 14 amino acids. Germline loops: CDR1 LGHDT, CDR2 YNNKEL (reference sequence). The ends were cut back, 1 base at V and 0 bases at J, with 4 bases in the middle.

For the CDR3, the DNA is TGTGCCAGCAGTTACTCACTAGCGGGGGCCGCGAACACCGGGGAGCTGTTTTTT. This gives the protein CASSYSLAGAANTGELFF. The chain is built from TRBV6-5 and TRBJ2-2; 11 positions agree with TRBD2. V dropped 0 bases and J dropped 0; count of bases not matched to a gene: 3. The CDR3 runs 18 residues. The germline V gene has CDR1 MNHEY and CDR2 SVGAGI.

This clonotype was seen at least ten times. CDR3 in amino acids: CASTDHNTGELFF. Written as DNA, the CDR3 is TGTGCCAGCACCGACCACAACACCGGGGAGCTGTTTTTT. The genes are TRBV11-2 and TRBJ2-2; no definite D call. CDR1 and CDR2 from the germline V gene are SGHAT and FQNNGV. Trimming pared 7 bases from V and 2 bases from J, leaving 8 bases between. This CDR3 is built from 13 residues.

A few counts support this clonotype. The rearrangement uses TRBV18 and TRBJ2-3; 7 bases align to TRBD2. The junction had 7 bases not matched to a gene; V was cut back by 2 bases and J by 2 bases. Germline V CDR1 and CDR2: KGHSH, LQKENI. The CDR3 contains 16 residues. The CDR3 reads CASSPREGANTDTQYF. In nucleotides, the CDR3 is TGTGCCAGCTCACCAAGGGAGGGAGCCAACACAGATACGCAGTATTTT.

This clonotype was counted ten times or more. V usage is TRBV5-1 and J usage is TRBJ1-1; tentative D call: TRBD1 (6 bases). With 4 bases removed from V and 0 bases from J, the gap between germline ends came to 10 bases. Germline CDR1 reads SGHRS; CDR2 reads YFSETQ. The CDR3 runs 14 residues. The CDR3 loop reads CASSRQGMNTEAFF. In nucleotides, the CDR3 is TGCGCCAGCAGCCGTCAGGGGATGAACACTGAAGCTTTCTTT.

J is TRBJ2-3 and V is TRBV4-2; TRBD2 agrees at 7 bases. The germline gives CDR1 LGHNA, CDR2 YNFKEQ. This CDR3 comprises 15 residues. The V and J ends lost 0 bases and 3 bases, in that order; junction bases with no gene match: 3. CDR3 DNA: TGTGCCAGCAGCCAAGAGACGGGGGGAACAGATACGCAGTATTTT. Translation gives CASSQETGGTDTQYF.

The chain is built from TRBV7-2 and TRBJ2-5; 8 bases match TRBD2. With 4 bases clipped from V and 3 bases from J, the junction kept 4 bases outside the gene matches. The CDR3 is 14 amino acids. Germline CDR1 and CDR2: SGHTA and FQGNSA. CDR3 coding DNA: TGTGCCAGCAGCTATAGCGGGGCTAAAGAGACCCAGTACTTC. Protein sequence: CASSYSGAKETQYF. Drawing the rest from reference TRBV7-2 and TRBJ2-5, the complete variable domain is GAGVSQSPSNKVTEKGKDVELRCDPISGHTALYWYRQSLGQGLEFLIYFQGNSAPDKSGLPSDRFSAERTGGSVSTLTIQRTQQEDSAVYLCASSYSGAKETQYFGPGTRLLVL.

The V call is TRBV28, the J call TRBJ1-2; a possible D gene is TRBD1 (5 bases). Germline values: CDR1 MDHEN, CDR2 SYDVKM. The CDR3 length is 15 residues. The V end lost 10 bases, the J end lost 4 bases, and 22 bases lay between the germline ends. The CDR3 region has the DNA TGTGCCACAGCTCTGGGAGGGGTAATTCTCTATGGCTACACCTTC. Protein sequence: CATALGGVILYGYTF.

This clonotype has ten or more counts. The CDR3 reads CASRRVGQVTSGANVLTF. As DNA, the CDR3 is TGTGCCAGCAGAAGAGTGGGGCAGGTAACCTCTGGGGCCAACGTCCTGACTTTC. This rearrangement joins TRBV6-5 to TRBJ2-6; D might be TRBD1 (5 bases). From germline, CDR1 is MNHEY and CDR2 SVGAGI. The CDR3 runs to 18 residues. Trimming left V 6 bases short and J 0 bases short, with 18 bases between.

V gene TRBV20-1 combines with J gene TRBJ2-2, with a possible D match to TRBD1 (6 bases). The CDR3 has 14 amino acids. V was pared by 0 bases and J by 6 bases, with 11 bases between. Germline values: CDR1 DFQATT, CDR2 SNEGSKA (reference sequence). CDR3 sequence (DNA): TGCAGTGCTAGAGACGGCAGGGGCGCCGGGGAGCTGTTTTTT. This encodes CSARDGRGAGELFF.

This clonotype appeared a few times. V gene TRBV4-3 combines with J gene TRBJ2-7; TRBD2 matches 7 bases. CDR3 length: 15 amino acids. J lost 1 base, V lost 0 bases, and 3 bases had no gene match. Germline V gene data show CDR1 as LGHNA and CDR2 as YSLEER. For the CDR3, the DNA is TGCGCCAGCAGCCAAGATCGGGGGGAGTCCTACGAGCAGTACTTC. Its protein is CASSQDRGESYEQYF.

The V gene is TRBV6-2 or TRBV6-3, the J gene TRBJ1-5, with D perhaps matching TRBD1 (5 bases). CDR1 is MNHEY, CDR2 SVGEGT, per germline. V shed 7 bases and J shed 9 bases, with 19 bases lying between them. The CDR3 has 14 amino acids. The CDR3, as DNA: TGTGCCAGCAATCCGGGACGCCCGGTGGGGCCCCAGCATTTT. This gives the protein CASNPGRPVGPQHF.

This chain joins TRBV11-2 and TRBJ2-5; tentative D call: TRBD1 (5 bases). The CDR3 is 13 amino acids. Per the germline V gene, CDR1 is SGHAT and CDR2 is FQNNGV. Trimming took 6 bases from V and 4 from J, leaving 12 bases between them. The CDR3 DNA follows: TGTGCCAGCAGGGGTAGGGGCGGAGAGACCCAGTACTTC. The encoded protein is CASRGRGGETQYF.